The clone carrying this T cell receptor (beta chain) came up a few times. The data stem from a study of blood T cells in healthy people across ages. Next came a second PCR, run for about 7 to 12 cycles, which used a sample-barcoded 5' primer along with a J-beta primer mix. TCRdb passed the 5' RACE reads through MiXCR, listing each CDR3 protein once. The sample includes 910,000 or so distinct CDR3 sequences, about 51% of them seen just once. The specimen sequenced was blood. The TCR sequence derives from a woman in her fifties or sixties in good health.

The CDR3 region is CASSSRPENKQPQHF. CDR3 nucleotide sequence: TGCGCCAGCAGCTCAAGGCCGGAAAATAAACAGCCCCAGCATTTT. V and J are TRBV4-1 and TRBJ1-5, with D unresolved. The CDR3 covers 15 residues. The V end lost 5 bases, the J end lost 7 bases, and 18 bases lay between the germline ends. The germline CDR1 and CDR2 sequences are MGHRA and YSYEKL.